Listed below are T cell receptor beta chains from one sample, sequenced in a study of shared clonotypes between healthy human individuals. Clones were read by immunoSEQ multiplex PCR, and TCRdb kept only the in-frame ones, dropping some. The table includes fewer than 600,000 clones, approximately 85% detected once. Source material: PBMCs. The receptors here all came from a woman aged 35 to 49 in good health. Some clones in this sample may be carry-over from other donors' samples. Each CDR3 is given with its conserved first and last residue. D genes are given only for firm matches. Rows give clone size only sometimes, using once, few, many, or a class for an expanded clone.

>NA|NA|TRBJ2-1|15|TRBV9
TGTGCCAGCAGCCCCCAAGTTGGCGGCTACAATGAGCAGTTCTTC
CASSPQVGGYNEQFF
>NA|TRBD1|TRBJ2-5|14|TRBV28
TGTGCCAGCAGCGAGACAGGGGCTCAAGAGACCCAGTACTTC
CASSETGAQETQYF
>NA|TRBD1|TRBJ2-1|15|TRBV28
TGTGCCAGCAGTCCCTCGGGACAGGGTTACAATGAGCAGTTCTTC
CASSPSGQGYNEQFF
>NA|NA|TRBJ1-5|13|TRBV11-2
TGTGCCAGCAGCAGATTTAGCAATCAGCCCCAGCATTTT
CASSRFSNQPQHF
>NA|NA|TRBJ2-5|13|TRBV28
TGTGCCAGCAGAACTAGGGCCCCAGAGACCCAGTACTTC
CASRTRAPETQYF
>NA|NA|TRBJ2-7|15|TRBV7-6
TGTGCCAGCAGCTTAGTGGCTAGCGCCTCCTACGAGCAGTACTTC
CASSLVASASYEQYF
>NA|TRBD1|TRBJ1-2|14|TRBV5-8
TGTGCCAGCTCCCGGGACAGGGGGCGCCGGGGCTACACCTTC
CASSRDRGRRGYTF
>NA|NA|TRBJ1-5|18|TRBV4-3
TGCGCCAGCAGCCAAGATTTGGGAGGAACTGGAGTAATGGGGCCCCAGCATTTT
CASSQDLGGTGVMGPQHF
>NA|TRBD1|TRBJ2-5|13|TRBV7-2
TGTGCCAGCAGCTTAGCCCCGGGACAGGGACAGTACTTC
CASSLAPGQGQYF
>NA|NA|TRBJ1-1|15|TRBV29-1
TGCAGCGTCGCGGGGGGGCCGGGACAGAACACTGAAGCTTTCTTT
CSVAGGPGQNTEAFF
>once|NA|TRBJ2-2|13|TRBV30
TGTGCCTGGAGGGTGGGAGGAACCGGGGAGCTGTTTTTT
CAWRVGGTGELFF
>NA|NA|TRBJ2-3|17|TRBV4-1
TGCGCCAGCAGCCAAACCGGGACTGGGGCAGCCACAGATACGCAGTATTTT
CASSQTGTGAATDTQYF
>NA|TRBD2|TRBJ2-5|16|TRBV11-2
TGTGCCAGCAGCTTTACGGGACTAGCGAGGCAAGAGACCCAGTACTTC
CASSFTGLARQETQYF
>NA|TRBD2|TRBJ2-7|11|TRBV14
TGTGCCAGCAGCCTGGGAGGGGAGCAGTACTTC
CASSLGGEQYF
>NA|TRBD1|TRBJ2-3|16|TRBV5-1
TGCGCCAGCAGCTTGGGGACAGGGGCGGGCACAGATACGCAGTATTTT
CASSLGTGAGTDTQYF
>NA|NA|TRBJ2-2|15|TRBV4-3
TGCGCCAGCAGCCAAGAGAGAGGGGCGACCGGGGAGCTGTTTTTT
CASSQERGATGELFF
>NA|NA|TRBJ2-1|11|TRBV9
TGTGCCAGCAGCGTAGAGTTTGAGCAGTTCTTC
CASSVEFEQFF
>NA|NA|TRBJ2-1|15|TRBV11-3
TGTGCCAGCAGCTTAGTCGCGGGGGCTTACAATGAGCAGTTCTTC
CASSLVAGAYNEQFF
>many|NA|TRBJ1-4|13|TRBV7-9
TGTGCCAGCAGCTTAGCCGACAGAGAAAAACTGTTTTTT
CASSLADREKLFF
>once|NA|TRBJ2-1|16|TRBV7-2
TGTGCCAGCAGCCCGCGTCTGTGGGAGCCGAGGGATGAGCAGTTCTTC
CASSPRLWEPRDEQFF
>NA|NA|TRBJ2-7|14|TRBV6-5
TGTGCCAGCAGTTACCAGCCAGCGGTCTACGAGCAGTACTTC
CASSYQPAVYEQYF
>NA|NA|TRBJ1-5|16|TRBV5-1
TGCGCCAGCAGCTTGGAGGGGCGGCGCGGAGGGTCAGCCCAGCATTTT
CASSLEGRRGGSAQHF
>few|NA|TRBJ2-2|16|TRBV7-3
TGTGCCAGCAGCTTAAAAGGCGGTTCGAACACCGGGGAGCTGTTTTTT
CASSLKGGSNTGELFF